This T cell receptor (beta chain) was captured in a study of metastatic and nonmetastatic thyroid tumors. As for the study in general: Peripheral blood and tumor or nodule samples from malignant and benign thyroid patients were compared.

TCRdb re-called the PCR reads through MiXCR. This table holds fewer than 100,000 clones, just under 15% found once. This clone was counted ten times or more. Each patient came to thyroid surgery without any prior treatment (of any kind). CDR1 and CDR2 from the germline V gene are DFQATT and SNEGSKA (reference sequence). Unmatched junction bases numbered 5, after V lost 4 bases and J lost 8 bases. This CDR3 comprises 12 residues. The chain has TRBV20-1 and TRBJ1-1; 9 bases map to TRBD1. The sequencing sample was made of blood. The sequence was collected from a female donor with papillary thyroid cancer or a benign thyroid nodule (not recorded which). Some clones in this sample may be carry-over from other donors' samples. CDR3 sequence (DNA): TGCAGTGCTACTGACAGGGGGGCAGAAGCTTTCTTT. Its protein product is CSATDRGAEAFF.